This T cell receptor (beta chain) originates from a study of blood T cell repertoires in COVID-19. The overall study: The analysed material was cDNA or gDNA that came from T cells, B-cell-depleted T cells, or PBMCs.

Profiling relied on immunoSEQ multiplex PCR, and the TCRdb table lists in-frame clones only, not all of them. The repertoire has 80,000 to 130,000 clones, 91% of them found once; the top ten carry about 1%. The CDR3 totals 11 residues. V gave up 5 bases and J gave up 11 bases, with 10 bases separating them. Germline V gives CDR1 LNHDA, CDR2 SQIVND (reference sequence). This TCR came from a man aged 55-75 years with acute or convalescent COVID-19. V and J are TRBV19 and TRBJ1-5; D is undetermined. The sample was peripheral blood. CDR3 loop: CASSLSNAQHF. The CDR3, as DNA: TGTGCCAGTAGTTTGAGTAATGCCCAGCATTTT. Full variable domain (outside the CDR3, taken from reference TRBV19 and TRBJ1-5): DGGITQSPKYLFRKEGQNVTLSCEQNLNHDAMYWYRQDPGQGLRLIYYSQIVNDFQKGDIAEGYSVSREKKESFPLTVTSAQKNPTAFYLCASSLSNAQHFGDGTRLSIL.